These 32 T cell receptor beta chains were all obtained from the same sample, sequenced in a study of control samples from healthy donors and cancer patients. TCRdb's table, derived via immunoSEQ multiplex PCR, lists solely in-frame clones and lacks some. The table has about 150,000 clones, 94% seen once. The sequenced sample was blood. The receptors come from a young woman in good health.

V gene TRBV29-1 combines with J gene TRBJ2-1; D not resolved. Between the trimmed V and J ends, which lost 2 bases and 10 bases, there was a span of 9 bases. CDR1 SQVTM and CDR2 ANQGSEA come from the germline V gene. The CDR3 loop spans 11 amino acids. This CDR3 is CSVELGYEQFF. DNA of the CDR3: TGCAGCGTTGAATTGGGATACGAGCAGTTCTTC.

The CDR3 bases are TGTGCCAGCAGCGCCAGAGGGCCAGACTCTGGAAACACCATATATTTT. This codes for CASSARGPDSGNTIYF. V gene TRBV9 combines with J gene TRBJ1-3, with no clear D. The CDR3 sequence is 16 residues long. CDR1 SGDLS and CDR2 YYNGEE come from the germline V gene. Deletions cut 3 bases from V and 0 bases from J, with 13 bases between.

This clone was seen once. This rearrangement joins TRBV2 to TRBJ2-7; D is unresolved. This CDR3 region has 13 residues. The ends were cut back, 7 bases at V and 1 base at J, with 11 bases in the middle. From germline, CDR1 is SNHLY and CDR2 FYNNEI. CDR3 DNA sequence: TGTGCCAGCACAGGTGACCGGTCCTACGAGCAGTACTTC. Translated: CASTGDRSYEQYF.

The V and J genes are TRBV7-8 and TRBJ1-1; D gene unclear. Germline V gene lookup returns CDR1 SGHVS and CDR2 FQNEAQ. The CDR3 has 12 amino acids. Between the trimmed V and J ends, which lost 5 bases and 7 bases, there was a span of 11 bases. CDR3 residues: CASSRGFREAFF. The CDR3 DNA sequence: TGTGCCAGCAGCCGAGGGTTTCGTGAAGCTTTCTTT.

The chain has TRBV2 and TRBJ1-5, with D unresolved. CDR1 is SNHLY and CDR2 is FYNNEI in the germline V gene. The V and J ends lost 5 bases and 1 base respectively, with 3 bases between them. CDR3 length equals 12 residues. CDR3 bases: TGTGCCAGCAGTCGGAGCAATCAGCCCCAGCATTTT. Translated, it gives CASSRSNQPQHF.

This clone occurred once. This rearrangement joins TRBV29-1 to TRBJ2-1, with D tentatively TRBD2 (6 bases). The CDR3 runs to 12 residues. The V end lost 0 bases, the J end lost 11 bases, and 11 bases lay between the germline ends. The germline CDR1 and CDR2 sequences are SQVTM and ANQGSEA. The CDR3 DNA follows: TGCAGCGTTGAAGATCGGGGGAACAAGCAGTTCTTC. This gives the protein CSVEDRGNKQFF.

The rearrangement uses TRBV11-3 and TRBJ1-3, with no clear D. The V and J ends lost 2 bases and 2 bases respectively, with 7 bases between them. Per the germline V gene, CDR1 is SGHNT and CDR2 is YENEEA. The CDR3 runs 14 residues. CDR3 loop: CASSLKGPGNTIYF. As DNA, the CDR3 is TGTGCCAGCAGCTTAAAGGGCCCTGGAAACACCATATATTTT.

The chain combines TRBV28 with TRBJ1-2; the match to TRBD1 covers 7 bases. The CDR3 has 14 residues. Per the germline V gene, CDR1 is MDHEN and CDR2 is SYDVKM. V shed 5 bases and J 5 bases; nucleotides not matched to a gene: 8. CDR3 sequence reads: CASSDGTAFYGYTF. In nucleotides, the CDR3 is TGTGCCAGCAGTGATGGGACAGCCTTTTATGGCTACACCTTC.

This sequence joins TRBV21-1 and TRBJ1-2; the D segment call TRBD1 is taken from the table without a DNA check. TRBV21-1 is a documented pseudogene. The CDR3 contains 14 residues. The CDR3 region is CASSTTGALDGYTF. The CDR3 DNA reads TGTGCCAGCAGTACTACAGGGGCGTTGGATGGCTACACCTTC.

The chain recombines TRBV2 with TRBJ2-3; TRBD2 matches at 11 bases. V lost 6 bases to trimming and J lost 1 base; unmatched junction nucleotides: 0. The CDR3 has 14 amino acids. Germline V gene sequence: CDR1 SNHLY, CDR2 FYNNEI. The CDR3 is CASRTSGGTDTQYF. The CDR3 coding sequence is TGTGCCAGCAGGACTAGCGGGGGCACAGATACGCAGTATTTT.

The chain couples TRBV3-1 (or the pseudogene TRBV3-2) to TRBJ1-5; D gene ambiguous. This CDR3 has 13 amino acids. V lost 1 base and J lost 7, with 8 bases in between. Germline CDR1 reads LGHDT; CDR2 reads YNNKEL (reference sequence). CDR3 residues: CASSQVVGQPQHF. The CDR3 region has the DNA TGTGCCAGCAGCCAAGTGGTTGGGCAGCCCCAGCATTTT.

J is TRBJ2-7 and V is TRBV3-1 (or the pseudogene TRBV3-2); 7 bases fit TRBD1. This CDR3 is 17 amino acids long. V lost 0 bases and J lost 3; bases outside the gene matches: 11. The germline V gene encodes CDR1 LGHDT and CDR2 YNNKEL (reference sequence). The CDR3 region is CASSQEEKEDRSYEQYF. The DNA of the CDR3 is TGTGCCAGCAGCCAAGAAGAAAAGGAGGACAGGAGCTACGAGCAGTACTTC.

The chain's CDR3 is CASRLDSLGEAFF. The CDR3 coding sequence is TGTGCCAGCAGATTGGACAGTCTGGGAGAAGCTTTCTTT. This chain uses TRBV6-5 with TRBJ1-1; TRBD1 is a possible D gene (6 bases). The germline V gene encodes CDR1 MNHEY and CDR2 SVGAGI. The V gene lost 6 bases and the J gene lost 8 bases, with 16 bases spanning the gap. CDR3 length: 13 amino acids.

The chain links TRBV4-1 to TRBJ1-2; a weak D match, TRBD1 (5 bases). CDR1 is MGHRA, CDR2 YSYEKL, per germline. The CDR3 contains 17 residues. Between the trimmed V and J ends, which lost 4 bases and 4 bases, there was a span of 22 bases. Here the CDR3 DNA reads TGCGCCAGCAGCCTAAGGACGGGGACCGTGAAAATCTATGGCTACACCTTC. Its translation is CASSLRTGTVKIYGYTF.

This chain links TRBV4-3 with TRBJ2-7; 10 positions match TRBD2. Germline lookup yields CDR1 LGHNA and CDR2 YSLEER. The CDR3 spans 15 residues. V trimming: 3 bases; J trimming: 5 bases; junction bases outside the gene matches: 7. The DNA of the CDR3 is TGCGCCAGCAGCCAGGAGCTAGCGGGAGTACACGAGCAGTACTTC. It codes for CASSQELAGVHEQYF.

The chain has TRBV6-2 or TRBV6-3 and TRBJ2-7; a possible D gene is TRBD2 (6 bases). Trimming cost V 5 bases and J 6 bases, with 20 bases left between them. Germline V gene lookup returns CDR1 MNHEY and CDR2 SVGEGT. The CDR3 extends over 15 amino acids. CDR3 DNA: TGTGCCAGCAGTCGGGGGACGGAGCTTGGGGTCGAGCAGTACTTC. Translated: CASSRGTELGVEQYF.

The chain carries TRBV9 and TRBJ1-2; D possibly corresponds to TRBD1 (6 bases). Germline V lookup: CDR1 SGDLS, CDR2 YYNGEE. V lost 1 base to trimming and J lost 8 bases, with 12 bases between them. The CDR3 extends over 13 amino acids. The CDR3 region has the DNA TGTGCCAGCAGCGTAATCGAGGGGGGAGGCTACACCTTC. Protein: CASSVIEGGGYTF.

CDR3 amino acids: CASSLAGKTYNEQFF. The CDR3 bases are TGTGCCAGCAGTTTAGCGGGGAAAACCTACAATGAGCAGTTCTTC. The chain employs TRBV28 and TRBJ2-1, with a possible D match to TRBD2 (6 bases). V lost 2 bases and J 2 bases, leaving 10 bases between the germline ends. The V gene's germline CDR1 is MDHEN and CDR2 SYDVKM. This CDR3 contains 15 residues.

The chain couples TRBV19 to TRBJ1-6; 7 positions agree with TRBD1. This CDR3 region has 16 residues. With V trimmed by 5 bases and J by 9 bases, 13 bases remained unmatched. Germline CDR1 is LNHDA and CDR2 is SQIVND (reference sequence). Written as DNA, the CDR3 is TGTGCCAGTAGTCCCCTCACAGGGGAAATTGGTTCACCCCTCCACTTT. Encoded protein: CASSPLTGEIGSPLHF.

V usage is TRBV6-1 and J usage is TRBJ2-7; D tentatively fits TRBD1 or TRBD2 (5 bases each). Per the germline V gene, CDR1 is MNHNS and CDR2 is SASEGT. This CDR3 spans 13 amino acids. V lost 0 bases, J lost 6 bases, and 9 bases lay in between. CDR3 loop: CASSEARGAEQYF. As DNA, the CDR3 is TGTGCCAGCAGTGAAGCGAGAGGGGCCGAGCAGTACTTC.

J is TRBJ1-1 and V is TRBV12-3 or TRBV12-4; 8 nucleotides line up with TRBD1. There are 12 residues in the CDR3. J gave up 4 bases and V 6 bases, and 1 base lay outside the gene matches. Here the CDR3 reads CASRTGGTEAFF. The CDR3 DNA follows: TGTGCCAGCAGAACAGGGGGCACTGAAGCTTTCTTT.

The V and J genes are TRBV11-3 and TRBJ2-7, with D possibly TRBD2 on 5 matching bases. Germline CDR1 SGHNT, CDR2 YENEEA. Trimming removed 3 bases at V and 2 bases at J, with 11 bases between. The CDR3 has 14 residues. The CDR3 DNA follows: TGTGCCAGCAGCTTTCGGGGATTCACCTACGAGCAGTACTTC. Protein product: CASSFRGFTYEQYF.

The V gene is TRBV7-9, the J gene TRBJ2-3, with D perhaps TRBD2 (6 bases). The germline V and J ends were trimmed by 11 bases and 2 bases, with 17 bases remaining between them. CDR1 is SEHNR, CDR2 FQNEAQ, per germline (reference sequence). The CDR3 is 14 amino acids. The DNA of the CDR3 is TGTGCCGTTCGTAGCGGCCCGGTCACAGATACGCAGTATTTT. Its protein is CAVRSGPVTDTQYF.

The V gene is TRBV4-1, the J gene TRBJ1-5, with 7 bases fitting TRBD1. Trimming took 4 bases from V and 4 from J; bases not matched to a gene: 4. The CDR3 totals 14 residues. Looked up from germline, CDR1 is MGHRA and CDR2 is YSYEKL. CDR3 coding DNA: TGCGCCAGCAGCCTAAAACAGGGGAATCAGCCCCAGCATTTT. Protein product: CASSLKQGNQPQHF.

The rearrangement links TRBV24-1 to TRBJ1-2, with TRBD1 matching 7 bases. Per germline, CDR1 KGHDR and CDR2 SFDVKD. Trimming took 7 bases from V and 7 from J; bases not matched to a gene: 11. This CDR3 spans 14 amino acids. CDR3 nucleotide sequence: TGTGCCACCAGGGGCACAGGGGAAGCCCTTGGCTACACCTTC. Residues: CATRGTGEALGYTF.

This clone is a singleton in its sample. The chain links TRBV11-2 to TRBJ1-3, with D hard to call. The CDR3 is 15 residues long. The germline gives CDR1 SGHAT, CDR2 FQNNGV. Trimming removed 5 bases at V and 4 bases at J, with 15 bases between. The CDR3 nucleotides are TGTGCCAGCAGCCCTGACGGACTGCTCGGAAACACCATATATTTT. This encodes CASSPDGLLGNTIYF.

CDR3 bases: TGTGCCATCACGTGGAGGGGTGGTGGCTACACCTTC. Protein: CAITWRGGGYTF. V is TRBV10-3 and J is TRBJ1-2, with a weak D call TRBD1 (5 bases). Germline V gives CDR1 ENHRY, CDR2 SYGVKD. This CDR3 contains 12 residues. Trimming removed 7 bases from V and 7 bases from J, with 13 bases in between.

The V gene is TRBV10-3, the J gene TRBJ2-1, with D maybe TRBD2 (6 bases). The germline gives CDR1 ENHRY, CDR2 SYGVKD. The CDR3 is 13 amino acids. V dropped 6 bases and J dropped 8 bases, with 14 bases sitting between them. Written as DNA, the CDR3 is TGTGCCATCAGGCCGGGAGCGCCAGATGAGCAGTTCTTC. Encoded protein: CAIRPGAPDEQFF.

The rearrangement uses TRBV9 and TRBJ1-5; D possibly corresponds to TRBD1 (5 bases). Between the trimmed V and J ends, which lost 2 bases and 4 bases, there was a span of 13 bases. The CDR3 covers 15 residues. CDR1 and CDR2 (germline): SGDLS, YYNGEE. This CDR3 reads CASSVGTSVNQPQHF. The CDR3 DNA reads TGTGCCAGCAGCGTTGGGACTTCCGTGAATCAGCCCCAGCATTTT.

The CDR3 sequence: CASSQEASGATYNEQFF. DNA for the CDR3: TGCGCCAGCAGCCAAGAAGCGAGCGGGGCTACTTACAATGAGCAGTTCTTC. This chain uses TRBV4-1 with TRBJ2-1; TRBD2 agrees at 7 bases. Trimming took 0 bases from V and 4 from J; bases not matched to a gene: 9. The germline CDR1 and CDR2 sequences are MGHRA and YSYEKL. CDR3 length equals 17 residues.

The chain uses TRBV12-3 or TRBV12-4 and TRBJ1-6; D is unresolved. V lost 6 bases, J lost 5 bases, and 8 bases lay in between. The CDR3 is 13 residues long. CDR3 region: CASRSWDNSPLHF. The CDR3 coding sequence is TGTGCCAGCAGGTCCTGGGATAATTCACCCCTCCACTTT.

CDR3 sequence: CASSLRRGVGGELFF. The CDR3, as DNA: TGTGCCAGCAGCTTGAGGCGGGGGGTCGGCGGGGAGCTGTTTTTT. The rearrangement uses TRBV5-4 and TRBJ2-2; 8 positions agree with TRBD2. The CDR3 extends over 15 amino acids. V was pared by 1 base and J by 7 bases, with 6 bases of the junction left unmatched. The germline V gene has CDR1 SGHNT and CDR2 YYREEE (reference sequence).